This entry describes one T cell receptor beta chain. The data are from a study of CD8+CD57+ T cells in acquired aplastic anemia. Only patients with CD8+CD57+ cell expansion on flow cytometry were chosen for sequencing. The TCR beta profiling, which covered VDJ combination and CDR3 sequence, was carried out using genomic DNA as the template. TCRdb called the reads again in MiXCR, with one record for every CDR3 protein. The profile shows fewer than 200,000 distinct CDR3 sequences, under 50% of them singletons. CDR1 and CDR2 from the germline V gene are SEHNR and FQNEAQ (reference sequence). This CDR3 comprises 13 residues. Trimming removed 6 bases from V and 6 bases from J; junction bases left unmatched: 3.

The V and J genes are TRBV7-9 and TRBJ1-2; 11 positions agree with TRBD1. Sequencing used sorted CD4+, CD8+, or CD8+CD57+ T cells (not recorded which) from PBMCs. The clonotype originates from a human donor with aplastic anemia. The CDR3: CASRGQGEHGYTF. CDR3 sequence (DNA): TGTGCCAGCAGGGGACAGGGGGAACATGGCTACACCTTC.